A selection of T cell receptor beta chains follows, all from one sample in a study of T cells in narcolepsy. Profiling relied on immunoSEQ multiplex PCR, and the TCRdb table lists in-frame clones only, not all of them. The sample carries about 31,000 clones, around 80% recorded once. The sample consisted of CD45RA- memory CD4+ T cells from PBMCs. These receptors originate from a human donor with narcolepsy. Each CDR3 is given with its conserved first and last residue. The order of the fields is V gene, clone size, D gene, J gene, CDR3 protein, CDR3 DNA. A D gene is named only where the DNA matches it firmly. For some rows the clone size is stated as once, few or many, or as a class when expanded; others skip it.

TRBV10-3	.	.	TRBJ1-3	CAIGGTGSGNTIYF	TGTGCCATCGGCGGAACAGGGAGTGGAAACACCATATATTTT
TRBV5-8	.	TRBD1	TRBJ1-5	CASARTGDFHSQHF	TGTGCCTCCGCAAGGACAGGGGACTTTCATTCCCAGCATTTT
TRBV5-1	.	TRBD2	TRBJ2-2	CASSGSTSLTGELFF	TGCGCCAGCAGCGGGTCGACTAGCCTCACCGGGGAGCTGTTTTTT
TRBV6-1	.	.	TRBJ2-7	CASSTSQEQYF	TGTGCCAGCAGTACATCCCAAGAGCAGTACTTC
TRBV15	.	TRBD1	TRBJ2-1	CATSRDGGTGGFF	TGTGCCACCAGCAGAGATGGGGGGACAGGGGGGTTCTTC
TRBV6-5	.	.	TRBJ1-2	CASSLTGSPGYTF	TGTGCCAGCAGCCTAACAGGGAGTCCGGGCTACACCTTC
TRBV5-1	.	TRBD1	TRBJ2-4	CASKTGARAGDIQYF	TGCGCCAGCAAGACAGGGGCCAGGGCCGGGGACATTCAGTACTTC
TRBV27	.	.	TRBJ1-4	CASSPVHNNEKLFF	TGTGCCAGCAGTCCCGTCCATAATAATGAAAAACTGTTTTTT
TRBV11-2	.	.	TRBJ1-2	CASSSWAGPYGYTF	TGTGCCAGCAGCTCCTGGGCAGGACCTTATGGCTACACCTTC
TRBV5-4	.	TRBD1	TRBJ1-4	CASTKQGATNEKLFF	TGTGCCTCCACCAAACAGGGGGCTACTAATGAAAAACTGTTTTTT
TRBV6-5	.	.	TRBJ2-7	CASSLTREQYF	TGTGCCAGCAGTTTAACCCGCGAGCAGTACTTC
TRBV4-2	.	.	TRBJ1-1	CASSPQGSEAFF	TGTGCCAGCAGCCCCCAAGGGTCTGAAGCTTTCTTT
TRBV5-1	.	.	TRBJ2-5	CASSGQTQYF	TGCGCCAGCAGCGGACAGACCCAGTACTTC
TRBV5-1	.	TRBD2	TRBJ2-2	CASSFPGGNTGELFF	TGCGCCAGCAGCTTCCCGGGGGGGAACACCGGGGAGCTGTTTTTT
TRBV11-2	.	.	TRBJ2-3	CASSPGSLTDTQYF	TGTGCCAGCAGCCCGGGCTCCCTCACAGATACGCAGTATTTT
TRBV11-3	.	.	TRBJ2-5	CASSPGHTPETQYF	TGTGCCAGCAGCCCGGGTCATACCCCAGAGACCCAGTACTTC
TRBV30	.	TRBD2	TRBJ2-5	CAWSVPYRAGGETQYF	TGTGCCTGGAGTGTACCCTATAGAGCGGGAGGAGAGACCCAGTACTTC
TRBV25-1	.	.	TRBJ1-2	CASSLTSSNYGYTF	TGTGCCAGCAGCCTAACTAGCTCTAACTATGGCTACACCTTC
TRBV5-4	.	.	TRBJ1-6	CASGARDSYNSPLHF	TGTGCCAGCGGGGCCAGAGACTCCTATAATTCACCCCTCCACTTT
TRBV15	.	.	TRBJ2-3	CATSASSTGTKIPDTQYF	TGTGCCACCAGCGCAAGCTCAACCGGGACCAAAATCCCAGATACGCAGTATTTT
TRBV11-1	.	TRBD1	TRBJ1-6	CASSATQGAMGSLHF	TGTGCCAGCAGCGCGACCCAGGGGGCTATGGGATCCCTCCACTTT
TRBV10-3	.	.	TRBJ2-3	CAISEYRDSTDTQYF	TGTGCCATCAGTGAGTACAGGGATAGCACAGATACGCAGTATTTT
TRBV5-1	.	.	TRBJ2-5	CASSPTIPPKTQYF	TGCGCCAGCAGCCCGACTATCCCCCCAAAGACCCAGTACTTC
TRBV4-1	few	.	TRBJ1-1	CASSLQSGNTEAFF	TGCGCCAGCAGCCTCCAATCTGGGAACACTGAAGCTTTCTTT
TRBV7-7	.	.	TRBJ2-5	CASSSDSNQETQYF	TGTGCCAGCAGCTCTGACAGCAACCAAGAGACCCAGTACTTC
TRBV7-7	once	.	TRBJ2-1	CASSSVGGSSSYNEQFF	TGTGCCAGCAGCTCCGTCGGGGGTTCCTCCTCCTACAATGAGCAGTTCTTC
TRBV30	.	TRBD1	TRBJ1-2	CAWSVRTGMGYTF	TGTGCCTGGAGTGTGAGGACAGGGATGGGCTACACCTTC
TRBV4-1	.	.	TRBJ2-3	CASSQGDRVMNTDTQYF	TGCGCCAGCAGCCAAGGGGACCGGGTCATGAACACAGATACGCAGTATTTT
TRBV2	.	.	TRBJ1-6	CASSDAGPGNNSPLHF	TGTGCCAGCAGTGACGCGGGACCGGGGAATAATTCACCCCTCCACTTT
TRBV20-1	few	.	TRBJ2-5	CSAIKETQYF	TGCAGTGCTATTAAAGAGACCCAGTACTTC
TRBV2	.	.	TRBJ1-1	CASSIYTEAFF	TGTGCCAGCAGTATCTACACTGAAGCTTTCTTT
TRBV6-1	.	.	TRBJ1-2	CASSARRVYGYTF	TGTGCCAGCAGTGCCCGAAGGGTCTATGGCTACACCTTC
TRBV6-6	few	.	TRBJ2-7	CASSYSPGLYPEQYF	TGTGCCAGCAGTTACTCGCCTGGACTATATCCCGAGCAGTACTTC
TRBV19	few	.	TRBJ1-1	CASSIPGEGEAFF	TGTGCCAGTAGTATACCCGGGGAGGGCGAAGCTTTCTTT
TRBV13	.	TRBD2	TRBJ2-1	CASRWVAGGLSSYNEQFF	TGTGCCAGCAGATGGGTAGCGGGAGGCCTGAGCTCCTACAATGAGCAGTTCTTC
TRBV6-5	.	.	TRBJ1-2	CASSPPGGFYGYTF	TGTGCCAGCAGCCCCCCCGGGGGCTTCTATGGCTACACCTTC
TRBV9	.	TRBD2	TRBJ2-5	CASSEAGLAGVETQYF	TGTGCCAGCAGCGAGGCGGGACTAGCGGGGGTGGAGACCCAGTACTTC
TRBV6-5	.	.	TRBJ1-5	CASSAREGSTPQHF	TGTGCCAGCAGTGCCCGGGAGGGCTCGACGCCCCAGCATTTT
TRBV2	few	TRBD1	TRBJ1-4	CASRVGQRATNEKLFF	TGTGCCAGCAGGGTGGGACAGCGAGCAACTAATGAAAAACTGTTTTTT
TRBV11-2	.	.	TRBJ2-1	CASSPQGLPSNEQFF	TGTGCCAGCAGCCCCCAGGGCCTCCCGTCCAATGAGCAGTTCTTC
TRBV27	.	TRBD1	TRBJ1-6	CASSPRTGEAYNSPLHF	TGTGCCAGCAGTCCCCGGACAGGGGAAGCCTATAATTCACCCCTCCACTTT
TRBV15	.	.	TRBJ1-2	CATSRDRGRVGGGYTF	TGTGCCACCAGCAGAGATCGAGGGAGGGTCGGGGGGGGCTACACCTTC
TRBV27	.	.	TRBJ1-2	CASSLSPLRGYGYTF	TGTGCCAGCAGTTTATCGCCCTTAAGGGGCTATGGCTACACCTTC
TRBV2	once	.	TRBJ1-2	CASSSVIRGGDYGYTF	TGTGCCAGCAGTTCAGTCATCAGGGGTGGGGACTATGGCTACACCTTC
TRBV15	.	TRBD2	TRBJ2-1	CATSGRVRGVHNEQFF	TGTGCCACCAGTGGGCGCGTTCGGGGGGTCCACAATGAGCAGTTCTTC
TRBV5-6	.	.	TRBJ2-1	CASSFPEQDIGNEQFF	TGTGCCAGCAGCTTCCCGGAGCAGGATATAGGGAATGAGCAGTTCTTC
TRBV2	.	.	TRBJ1-1	CASSPIQGGTEAFF	TGTGCCAGCAGTCCAATTCAAGGGGGCACTGAAGCTTTCTTT
TRBV28	.	TRBD2	TRBJ2-3	CASSSSGGVATQYF	TGTGCCAGCAGTTCAAGCGGGGGGGTGGCTACGCAGTATTTT
TRBV1	.	.	TRBJ1-1	CTSSQYRGAEGRTEAFF	TGCACCAGCAGCCAGTACAGGGGAGCGGAGGGACGCACTGAAGCTTTCTTT
TRBV5-1	few	TRBD1	TRBJ1-5	CASSFGTGGNQPQHF	TGCGCCAGCAGCTTCGGGACAGGGGGCAATCAGCCCCAGCATTTT
TRBV6-5	.	.	TRBJ2-7	CASSFSSTEQYF	TGTGCCAGCAGTTTTAGCTCAACCGAGCAGTACTTC
TRBV21-1	few	.	TRBJ2-1	CASSKDQGADNEQFF	TGTGCCAGCAGCAAAGATCAGGGGGCCGACAATGAGCAGTTCTTC
TRBV5-1	.	.	TRBJ1-1	CASREGVFSEAFF	TGCGCCAGCAGGGAGGGGGTTTTCTCTGAAGCTTTCTTT
TRBV27	.	.	TRBJ1-5	CASSRHSTVHNQPQHF	TGTGCCAGCAGTAGACACTCGACAGTCCACAATCAGCCCCAGCATTTT
TRBV7-9	few	.	TRBJ1-1	CASSLIGGAEAFF	TGTGCCAGCAGCTTAATCGGGGGGGCTGAAGCTTTCTTT